The rows below give T cell receptor beta chains drawn from one sample of a study of blood T cells in healthy people across ages. MiXCR was run by TCRdb on the 5' RACE reads, yielding one entry per CDR3 protein. The data hold hundreds of thousands of distinct CDR3 sequences, with 58% observed a single time. Material for sequencing was blood. The receptors shown here come from a man younger than 40 in good health. Each CDR3 is given without its conserved first and last residue.

j_gene,v_gene,CDR3aa
TRBJ1-5,TRBV12-3/TRBV12-4,ASSPGQGRSQPQH
TRBJ2-7,TRBV5-1,ASTAGLAGAYEQY
TRBJ2-7,TRBV20-1,SARGSKDYEQY
TRBJ1-4,TRBV4-2,ASSHHGVGEKLF
TRBJ2-5,TRBV2,ASRVETQY
TRBJ1-1,TRBV6-1,ASSEPWGGMNTEAF
TRBJ2-7,TRBV7-3,ASSLGPSGGTTSYEQY
.,TRBV20-1,SARDRVVGATETQY
TRBJ1-2,TRBV6-2/TRBV6-3,ASRDPGRGLRSGYT
TRBJ2-2,TRBV7-2,ASSARIAGELF
TRBJ2-1,TRBV7-2,ASSPPRQGINEQF
TRBJ2-7,TRBV27,ASSSHRTRSSYEQY
TRBJ2-6,TRBV10-3,AISDRGTSGANVLT
TRBJ2-7,TRBV4-2,ASSQLTSGVFYEQY
TRBJ2-1,TRBV11-2,ASSTLNGNNEQF
TRBJ2-7,TRBV20-1,SARDLQWIVDNEQY
.,TRBV4-3,AGSPTGGMETQY
TRBJ2-7,TRBV7-9,ASSNRGYEQY
TRBJ2-3,TRBV24-1,ATSSTSERERYTQY
TRBJ2-3,TRBV12-3/TRBV12-4,ASRGTVSTDTQY
TRBJ2-1,TRBV6-2/TRBV6-3,ASSTSRMNEQF
TRBJ2-5,TRBV10-3,AISEWVASAETQY
TRBJ2-7,TRBV25-1,ASSPRASGRQYEQY
TRBJ2-3,TRBV12-3/TRBV12-4,ASSPWGGERDTQY
TRBJ1-1,TRBV6-4,ASSDQLTTEAF
TRBJ2-7,TRBV6-2/TRBV6-3,ASTDGPYERY
TRBJ2-5,TRBV7-2,ASSKLLAVQETQY
TRBJ1-6,TRBV4-3,ASSQDHRGMDSPLH
TRBJ2-7,TRBV10-3,AISVPGPEQY
TRBJ2-7,TRBV4-3,ASSRNPGQGSYEQY
TRBJ1-2,TRBV7-2,ASSSGGWRAAGYT
TRBJ2-5,TRBV15,ATSRFSGQPETQY
TRBJ2-1,TRBV4-2,ASSQDWGRNDNEQF
TRBJ2-7,TRBV7-8,ASSLVSAGRTYEQY
.,TRBV12-3/TRBV12-4,ASILTENIQY
TRBJ2-7,TRBV20-1,SASLGLANSYEQY
TRBJ2-6,TRBV9,ASSLRGGDAGANVLT
TRBJ2-7,TRBV25-1,ASSEYRDSEQY
TRBJ2-7,TRBV7-2,ASSSQGHEQY
TRBJ2-3,TRBV15,ATSRPEESSTQY
TRBJ2-1,TRBV9,ASSVGGTITDNEQF
TRBJ2-3,TRBV20-1,SGLAGADSPETQY